Below, 13 T cell receptor beta chains from the same sample are listed, as sequenced in a study of T-cell reconstitution after alpha-beta-depleted transplantation in children. Unique molecular identifiers were built into the TCRbeta library. TCRdb redid the calling of the PCR reads with MiXCR, one entry per CDR3 protein. Here the sample spans almost 500,000 distinct CDR3 sequences, approximately 12% being singletons. The material was PBMCs from the stem cell graft donor, obtained from the stem cell graft. The receptor source for this set is a human donor who donated a stem cell graft to a child with combined immunodeficiency.

This sequence joins TRBV12-3 or TRBV12-4 and TRBJ2-3; 7 bases are shared with TRBD2. CDR3 length: 13 amino acids. The J segment lost 8 bases and the V segment lost 3 bases, leaving 5 bases of the junction unmatched. CDR3 sequence reads: CASSFLAASTQYF. Written as DNA, the CDR3 is TGTGCCAGCAGTTTTCTAGCGGCATCTACGCAGTATTTT.

This rearrangement joins TRBV6-5 to TRBJ1-4; no reliable D call. Germline CDR1 and CDR2: MNHEY and SVGAGI. V was shortened by 2 bases and J by 3 bases, with 10 bases between the two germline ends. The CDR3 is 15 residues long. CDR3 protein: CASSYRTAANEKLFF. The CDR3 DNA is TGTGCCAGCAGTTACAGAACGGCGGCTAATGAAAAACTGTTTTTT.

The chain couples TRBV12-3 or TRBV12-4 to TRBJ2-7, with D maybe TRBD1 (5 bases). This CDR3 is 16 amino acids long. With 1 base removed from V and 3 bases from J, the gap between germline ends came to 16 bases. The CDR3 region is CASSLGTGHYLYEQYF. The CDR3, as DNA: TGTGCCAGCAGTTTAGGCACAGGTCATTACCTCTACGAGCAGTACTTC.

This chain connects TRBV19 to TRBJ2-3; 11 nucleotides agree with TRBD2. Per germline, CDR1 LNHDA and CDR2 SQIVND (reference sequence). The CDR3 runs to 17 residues. Losses at the gene ends were 4 bases for V and 0 bases for J; bases not matched to a gene: 6. CDR3 coding DNA: TGTGCCAGTAGTACCTACGGACTAGCGGGTAGCACAGATACGCAGTATTTT. Its protein product is CASSTYGLAGSTDTQYF. Full variable domain (missing parts from reference TRBV19 and TRBJ2-3): DGGITQSPKYLFRKEGQNVTLSCEQNLNHDAMYWYRQDPGQGLRLIYYSQIVNDFQKGDIAEGYSVSREKKESFPLTVTSAQKNPTAFYLCASSTYGLAGSTDTQYFGPGTRLTVL.

This clonotype has a count of ten or more. The rearrangement joins TRBV6-5 to TRBJ2-1, with TRBD2 matching over 7 bases. Germline V gene data show CDR1 as MNHEY and CDR2 as SVGAGI. V shed 5 bases and J 7 bases; nucleotides not matched to a gene: 8. CDR3 length: 14 amino acids. The CDR3 DNA reads TGTGCCAGCAGTCCCCAATGGGGGGGAAATGAGCAGTTCTTC. As protein: CASSPQWGGNEQFF.

This clonotype was seen only a few times. The chain combines TRBV13 with TRBJ2-2; 8 bases are a match to TRBD2. CDR1 PRHDT and CDR2 FYEKMQ come from the germline V gene (reference sequence). With 5 bases clipped from V and 3 bases from J, the junction kept 5 bases outside the gene matches. CDR3 size: 15 residues. The CDR3 coding sequence is TGTGCCAGCAGCCCGGGGGGGAAGTACACCGGGGAGCTGTTTTTT. Encoded protein: CASSPGGKYTGELFF.

This clonotype was seen repeatedly, ten times or more. This sequence joins TRBV5-5 and TRBJ2-7; D is undetermined. The CDR3 runs 14 residues. Germline V gene data show CDR1 as SGHKS and CDR2 as YYEKEE (reference sequence). Trimming removed 0 bases at V and 2 bases at J, with 9 bases between. The CDR3 spells CASSLVARTYEQYF. Here the CDR3 DNA reads TGTGCCAGCAGCTTGGTTGCCAGGACCTACGAGCAGTACTTC.

The rearrangement links TRBV24-1 to TRBJ2-1, with 10 nucleotides matching TRBD1. The trim removed 4 bases at V and 6 bases at J, leaving 5 bases unmatched. Germline CDR1 KGHDR, CDR2 SFDVKD. This CDR3 is 15 amino acids long. CDR3: CATSDSGTGANEQFF. For the CDR3, the DNA is TGTGCCACCAGTGACTCCGGGACAGGGGCCAATGAGCAGTTCTTC.

There are many counts of this clonotype. The chain links TRBV20-1 to TRBJ2-3, with D tentatively TRBD1 (5 bases). CDR3 length equals 17 residues. Germline loops: CDR1 DFQATT, CDR2 SNEGSKA (reference sequence). V was clipped by 1 base and J by 4 bases, with 21 bases between them. This chain's CDR3 is CSARAYDSRAMSDTQYF. DNA of the CDR3: TGCAGTGCTAGAGCCTACGACAGCCGCGCAATGTCAGATACGCAGTATTTT.

The chain couples TRBV12-3 or TRBV12-4 to TRBJ2-3; 9 positions agree with TRBD1. Trimming at V came to 6 bases and at J to 2 bases, leaving 12 bases not matched to a gene. The CDR3 covers 17 residues. The CDR3 sequence: CASSPTPGQGTTDTQYF. Here the CDR3 DNA reads TGTGCCAGCAGCCCGACCCCGGGACAGGGAACCACAGATACGCAGTATTTT.

In its sample, this clonotype was seen a few times. The V and J genes are TRBV9 and TRBJ2-1; possible D gene TRBD1, 5 bases. The CDR3 is made up of 14 amino acids. From germline, CDR1 is SGDLS and CDR2 YYNGEE. V lost 0 bases to trimming and J lost 10 bases, with 14 bases between them. CDR3 nucleotides: TGTGCCAGCAGCGTAGAGGCAGGGCTCAACGAGCAGTTCTTC. This codes for CASSVEAGLNEQFF.

This chain joins TRBV30 and TRBJ2-3; unclear D gene. Deletions cut 1 base from V and 1 base from J, with 3 bases between. The CDR3 runs to 12 residues. The germline V gene has CDR1 GTSNPN and CDR2 SVGIG (reference sequence). CDR3 amino acids: CAWSAGTDTQYF. Written as DNA, the CDR3 is TGTGCCTGGAGTGCCGGCACAGATACGCAGTATTTT. The full variable domain, with the rest looked up from reference TRBV30 and TRBJ2-3, is SQTIHQWPATLVQPVGSPLSLECTVEGTSNPNLYWYRQAAGRGLQLLFYSVGIGQISSEVPQNLSASRPQDRQFILSSKKLLLSDSGFYLCAWSAGTDTQYFGPGTRLTVL.

This clonotype was detected a few times. This sequence joins TRBV7-9 and TRBJ1-5, with 7 bases matching TRBD1. The ends lost 1 base at V and 2 bases at J; junction bases unmatched: 5. Germline CDR1 is SEHNR and CDR2 is FQNEAQ (reference sequence). This CDR3 region has 16 residues. The CDR3 sequence is CASSLDTGQGNQPQHF. The CDR3 DNA follows: TGTGCCAGCAGCTTAGATACCGGACAGGGCAATCAGCCCCAGCATTTT.